A selection of T cell receptor beta chains follows, all from one sample in a study of early T cells in non-severe SARS-CoV-2 infection. Each CDR3 protein gets one entry after TCRdb re-called the 5' RACE reads with MiXCR. In the table there are under 45,000 distinct CDR3 sequences, 9.5% to 13% of which are singletons. Sequencing was carried out using whole blood. Receptors were obtained from an adult who was a healthcare worker with PCR-confirmed SARS-CoV-2 infection or an uninfected control (not recorded which). Both conserved end residues are part of each CDR3. The order of the fields is CDR3 length, J gene, V gene, CDR3 protein.

len: 14
j_gene: TRBJ1-2
v_gene: TRBV5-4
CDR3aa: CASSLLGLEDGYTF

len: 13
j_gene: TRBJ1-1
v_gene: TRBV7-3
CDR3aa: CASSSTVNTEAFF

len: 13
j_gene: TRBJ2-5
v_gene: TRBV19
CDR3aa: CASSVDRTETQYF

len: 14
j_gene: TRBJ2-2
v_gene: TRBV29-1
CDR3aa: CSVEIGGNTGELFF

len: 13
j_gene: TRBJ2-5
v_gene: TRBV5-1
CDR3aa: CASTVTEQETQYF

len: 14
j_gene: TRBJ1-4
v_gene: TRBV2
CDR3aa: CASMEGTAREKLFF

len: 13
j_gene: TRBJ2-2
v_gene: TRBV29-1
CDR3aa: CSVAGHRSGELFF

len: 14
j_gene: TRBJ1-2
v_gene: TRBV5-8
CDR3aa: CASTDGAIDYGYTF

len: 13
j_gene: TRBJ1-5
v_gene: TRBV6-6
CDR3aa: CASWGVDNQPQHF

len: 13
j_gene: TRBJ2-3
v_gene: TRBV5-4
CDR3aa: CASSIDLTDTQYF

len: 13
j_gene: TRBJ1-3
v_gene: TRBV9
CDR3aa: CASSPRDRDTIYF

len: 15
j_gene: TRBJ2-3
v_gene: TRBV6-5
CDR3aa: CASNPGGTGTDTQYF

len: 13
j_gene: TRBJ2-5
v_gene: TRBV5-4
CDR3aa: CASSFGEAETQYF

len: 17
j_gene: TRBJ2-2
v_gene: TRBV19
CDR3aa: CASSRETGTPNTGELFF

len: 18
j_gene: TRBJ1-2
v_gene: TRBV15
CDR3aa: CATSRETLGQGLIYGYTF

len: 15
j_gene: TRBJ2-3
v_gene: TRBV25-1
CDR3aa: CASNSPGLGTDTQYF

len: 14
j_gene: TRBJ2-7
v_gene: TRBV7-8
CDR3aa: CASSSMGSSYEQYF

len: 18
j_gene: TRBJ2-7
v_gene: TRBV5-1
CDR3aa: CASSLTSGGVPSSYEQYF

len: 12
j_gene: TRBJ2-3
v_gene: TRBV5-8
CDR3aa: CASSAGAPTQYF

len: 16
j_gene: TRBJ1-4
v_gene: TRBV29-1
CDR3aa: CSVAGTGKSTNEKLFF

len: 13
j_gene: TRBJ2-7
v_gene: TRBV10-3
CDR3aa: CAISESLSYEQYF

len: 13
j_gene: TRBJ2-3
v_gene: TRBV6-5
CDR3aa: CASRQGLSDTQYF

len: 15
j_gene: TRBJ1-1
v_gene: TRBV30
CDR3aa: CAWRFPGARYTEAFF

len: 16
j_gene: TRBJ1-5
v_gene: TRBV19
CDR3aa: CASSAAGTGRNQPQHF

len: 15
j_gene: TRBJ1-1
v_gene: TRBV7-8
CDR3aa: CASSVAGQGRAEAFF

len: 14
j_gene: TRBJ2-5
v_gene: TRBV2
CDR3aa: CASKASGGRETQYF

len: 16
j_gene: TRBJ2-5
v_gene: TRBV5-4
CDR3aa: CASSLDRGQAGETQYF

len: 11
j_gene: TRBJ2-5
v_gene: TRBV29-1
CDR3aa: CSVVGQVIQYF

len: 15
j_gene: TRBJ1-1
v_gene: TRBV7-9
CDR3aa: CASSLDGGWGTEAFF

len: 14
j_gene: TRBJ2-5
v_gene: TRBV11-2
CDR3aa: CASSPLKGQETQYF

len: 18
j_gene: TRBJ1-3
v_gene: TRBV7-6
CDR3aa: CASSLAPGFGASGNTIYF

len: 14
j_gene: TRBJ1-6
v_gene: TRBV5-1
CDR3aa: CASSSPRPGSPLHF

len: 13
j_gene: TRBJ2-3
v_gene: TRBV9
CDR3aa: CASSLWSTDTQYF

len: 15
j_gene: TRBJ1-5
v_gene: TRBV5-1
CDR3aa: CASSLNTGLNQPQHF

len: 12
j_gene: TRBJ2-3
v_gene: TRBV4-3
CDR3aa: CASSQDDNTQYF

len: 13
j_gene: TRBJ1-1
v_gene: TRBV11-3
CDR3aa: CASSSDEVTEAFF

len: 14
j_gene: TRBJ1-4
v_gene: TRBV27
CDR3aa: CASRVGAEGEKLFF

len: 13
j_gene: TRBJ1-2
v_gene: TRBV13
CDR3aa: CASSSDGSYGYTF

len: 15
j_gene: TRBJ2-1
v_gene: TRBV4-2
CDR3aa: CASSQEGSRGNEQFF

len: 14
j_gene: TRBJ1-5
v_gene: TRBV29-1
CDR3aa: CSAKTRVISQPQHF

len: 11
j_gene: TRBJ2-7
v_gene: TRBV10-3
CDR3aa: CATSKEYEQYF